This TCR beta chain was obtained from a study of blood T cell repertoires in COVID-19. Across the whole study: PBMCs, B-cell-depleted T cells, or T cells provided the cDNA or gDNA that made up the material.

Authors' processing steps: Reference gene primer amplification gave nucleated cell count estimates. Sequencing used immunoSEQ multiplex PCR; TCRdb keeps in-frame clones, though not all of them. D and trimming come from the DNA, and the V and J calls and clone size come from that table. Here the sample spans about 170,000 clones, 80% to 95% being singletons. The ends were cut back, 1 base at V and 5 bases at J, with 13 bases in the middle. This CDR3 comprises 15 residues. Germline V lookup: CDR1 LGHDT, CDR2 YNNKEL (reference sequence). This chain joins TRBV3-1 (or the pseudogene TRBV3-2) and TRBJ2-3; D is unclear. Sequencing was carried out using peripheral blood. This TCR came from a man aged 30-40 years with COVID-19, enrolled during active disease. CDR3 residues: CASSQAGVREDTQYF. In DNA form, the CDR3 reads TGTGCCAGCAGCCAAGCCGGAGTGAGAGAAGATACGCAGTATTTT.